This TCR beta chain is from a study of T-cell reconstitution after alpha-beta-depleted transplantation in children. Preparation of the TCRbeta library used unique molecular identifiers. MiXCR was run by TCRdb on the PCR reads, yielding one entry per CDR3 protein. The table has roughly 200,000 distinct CDR3 sequences, approximately 11% seen once. The CDR3 totals 15 residues. Per germline, CDR1 MNHNS and CDR2 SASEGT. The V and J ends lost 6 bases and 7 bases respectively, with 21 bases between them. The source is a child in the first two years of life with acute myeloid leukemia, due to receive a stem cell transplant. The V call is TRBV6-1, the J call TRBJ1-2; tentative D call: TRBD1 (5 bases). The sequenced sample was PBMCs, obtained before TCRalphabeta/CD19-depleted stem cell transplant. CDR3 DNA sequence: TGTGCCAGCAGGCCCGCAGGGTCGGCGGGGGTTGGCTACACCTTC. Its protein is CASRPAGSAGVGYTF.